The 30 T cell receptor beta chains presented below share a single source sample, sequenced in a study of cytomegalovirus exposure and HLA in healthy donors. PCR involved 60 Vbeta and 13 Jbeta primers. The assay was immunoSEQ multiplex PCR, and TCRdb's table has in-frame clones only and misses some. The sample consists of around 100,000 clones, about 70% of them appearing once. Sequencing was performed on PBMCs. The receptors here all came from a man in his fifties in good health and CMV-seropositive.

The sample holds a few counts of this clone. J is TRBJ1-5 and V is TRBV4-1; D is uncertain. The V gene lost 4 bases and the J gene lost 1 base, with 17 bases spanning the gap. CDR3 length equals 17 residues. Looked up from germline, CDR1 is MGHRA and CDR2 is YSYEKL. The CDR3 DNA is TGCGCCAGCAGCCCCACCTCAGTGAAAGCGAGCAATCAGCCCCAGCATTTT. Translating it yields CASSPTSVKASNQPQHF.

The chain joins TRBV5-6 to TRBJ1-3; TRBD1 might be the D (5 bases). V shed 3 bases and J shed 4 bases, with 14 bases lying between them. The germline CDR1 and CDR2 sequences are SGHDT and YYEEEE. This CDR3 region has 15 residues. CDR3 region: CASSWGLQPGNTIYF. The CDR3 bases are TGTGCCAGCAGCTGGGGACTTCAGCCCGGAAACACCATATATTTT.

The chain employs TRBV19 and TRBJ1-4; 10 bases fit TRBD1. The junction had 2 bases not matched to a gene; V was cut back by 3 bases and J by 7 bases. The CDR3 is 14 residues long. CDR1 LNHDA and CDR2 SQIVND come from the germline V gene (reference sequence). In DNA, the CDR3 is TGTGCCAGTAGTATGGGACAGGGGACTGAAAAACTGTTTTTT. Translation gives CASSMGQGTEKLFF.

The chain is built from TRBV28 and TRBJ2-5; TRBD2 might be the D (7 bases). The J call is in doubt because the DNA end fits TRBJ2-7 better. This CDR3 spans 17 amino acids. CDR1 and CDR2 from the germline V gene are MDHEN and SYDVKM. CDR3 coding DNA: TGTGCCAGCAGTTCCCCCATGGGGGGGGGCAGTAGCGACGAGCAGTACTTC. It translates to CASSSPMGGGSSDEQYF.

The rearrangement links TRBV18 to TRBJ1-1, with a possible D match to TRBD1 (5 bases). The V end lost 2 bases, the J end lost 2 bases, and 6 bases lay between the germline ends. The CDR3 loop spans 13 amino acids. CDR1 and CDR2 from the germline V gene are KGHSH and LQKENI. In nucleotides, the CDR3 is TGTGCCAGCTCACCATGGACAAACACTGAAGCTTTCTTT. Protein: CASSPWTNTEAFF.

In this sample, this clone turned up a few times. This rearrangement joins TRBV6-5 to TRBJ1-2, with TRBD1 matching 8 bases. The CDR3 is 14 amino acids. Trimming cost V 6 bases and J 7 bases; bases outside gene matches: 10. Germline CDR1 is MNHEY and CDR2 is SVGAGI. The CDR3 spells CASRPLDRGGGYTF. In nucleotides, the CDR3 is TGTGCCAGCAGACCTCTCGACAGGGGAGGTGGCTACACCTTC.

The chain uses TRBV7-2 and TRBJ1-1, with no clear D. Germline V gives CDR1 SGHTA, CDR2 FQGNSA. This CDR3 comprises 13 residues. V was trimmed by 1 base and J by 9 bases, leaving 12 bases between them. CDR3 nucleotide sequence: TGTGCCAGCAGCTTAGGACAAGGTCGGAAAGCTTTCTTT. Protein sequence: CASSLGQGRKAFF.

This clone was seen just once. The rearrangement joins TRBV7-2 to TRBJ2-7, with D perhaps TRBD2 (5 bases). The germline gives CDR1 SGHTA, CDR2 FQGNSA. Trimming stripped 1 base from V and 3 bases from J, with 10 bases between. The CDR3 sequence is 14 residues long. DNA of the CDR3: TGTGCCAGCAGCTTAGTGCGGGCCGACTACGAGCAGTACTTC. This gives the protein CASSLVRADYEQYF.

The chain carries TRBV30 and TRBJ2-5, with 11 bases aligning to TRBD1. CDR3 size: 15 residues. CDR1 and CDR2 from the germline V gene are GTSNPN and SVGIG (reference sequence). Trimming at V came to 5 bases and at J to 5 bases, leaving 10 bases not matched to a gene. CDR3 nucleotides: TGTGCCTGGGACCTTGGACAGGGGGCGGGGGAGACCCAGTACTTC. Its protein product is CAWDLGQGAGETQYF.

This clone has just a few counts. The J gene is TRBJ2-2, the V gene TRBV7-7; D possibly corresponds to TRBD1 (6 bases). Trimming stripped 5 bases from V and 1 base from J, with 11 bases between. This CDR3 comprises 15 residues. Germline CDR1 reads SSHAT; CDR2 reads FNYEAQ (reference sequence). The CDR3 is CASSPGTWNTGELFF. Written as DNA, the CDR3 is TGTGCCAGCAGCCCCGGGACATGGAACACCGGGGAGCTGTTTTTT. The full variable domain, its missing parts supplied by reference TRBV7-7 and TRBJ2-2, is GAGVSQSPRYKVTKRGQDVTLRCDPISSHATLYWYQQALGQGPEFLTYFNYEAQPDKSGLPSDRFSAERPEGSISTLTIQRTEQRDSAMYRCASSPGTWNTGELFFGEGSRLTVL.

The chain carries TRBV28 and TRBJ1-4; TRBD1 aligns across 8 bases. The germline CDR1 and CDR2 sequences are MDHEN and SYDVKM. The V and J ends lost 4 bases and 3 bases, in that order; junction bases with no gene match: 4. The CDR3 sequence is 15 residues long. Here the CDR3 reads CASSSRTGSNEKLFF. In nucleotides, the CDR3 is TGTGCCAGCAGTTCCCGGACAGGGTCTAATGAAAAACTGTTTTTT.

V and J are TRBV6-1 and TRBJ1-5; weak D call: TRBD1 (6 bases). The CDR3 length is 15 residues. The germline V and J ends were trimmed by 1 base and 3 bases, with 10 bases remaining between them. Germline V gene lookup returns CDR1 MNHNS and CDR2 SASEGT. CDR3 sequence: CASSEETGHNQPQHF. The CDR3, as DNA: TGTGCCAGCAGTGAAGAAACAGGGCACAATCAGCCCCAGCATTTT.

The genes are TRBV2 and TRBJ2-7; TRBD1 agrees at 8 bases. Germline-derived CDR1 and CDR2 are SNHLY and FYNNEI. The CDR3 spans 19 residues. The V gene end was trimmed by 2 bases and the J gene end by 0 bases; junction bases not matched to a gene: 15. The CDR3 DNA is TGTGCCAGCAGTGAACCCGCAACCTTGGACAGGGCGCTCTCCTACGAGCAGTACTTC. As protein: CASSEPATLDRALSYEQYF.

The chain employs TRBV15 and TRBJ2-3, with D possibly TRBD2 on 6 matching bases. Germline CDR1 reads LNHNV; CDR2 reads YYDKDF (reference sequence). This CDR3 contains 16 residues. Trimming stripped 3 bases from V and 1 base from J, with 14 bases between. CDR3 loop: CATSSRSGLRTDTQYF. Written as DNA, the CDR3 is TGTGCCACCAGCAGTCGCTCGGGACTTCGCACAGATACGCAGTATTTT.

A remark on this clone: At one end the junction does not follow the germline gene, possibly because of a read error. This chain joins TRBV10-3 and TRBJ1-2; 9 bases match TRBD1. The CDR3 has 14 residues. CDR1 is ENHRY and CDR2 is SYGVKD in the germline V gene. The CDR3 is CASSDRDRDLGYTF. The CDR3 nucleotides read TGTGCCAGCAGTGACCGGGACAGGGATCTTGGCTACACCTTC.

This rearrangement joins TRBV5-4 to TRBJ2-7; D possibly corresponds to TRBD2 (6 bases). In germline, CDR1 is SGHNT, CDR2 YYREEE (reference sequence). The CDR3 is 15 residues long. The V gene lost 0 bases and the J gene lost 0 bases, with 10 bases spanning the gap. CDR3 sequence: CASSLGLGSSYEQYF. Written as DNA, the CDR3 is TGTGCCAGCAGCTTGGGGCTCGGGAGCTCCTACGAGCAGTACTTC.

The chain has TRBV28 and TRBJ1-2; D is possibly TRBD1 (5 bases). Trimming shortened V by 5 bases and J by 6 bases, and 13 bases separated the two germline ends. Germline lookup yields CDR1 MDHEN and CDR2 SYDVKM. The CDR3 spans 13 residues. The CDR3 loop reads CASSTQGLDGYTF. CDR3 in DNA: TGTGCCAGCAGTACCCAGGGCCTCGATGGCTACACCTTC.

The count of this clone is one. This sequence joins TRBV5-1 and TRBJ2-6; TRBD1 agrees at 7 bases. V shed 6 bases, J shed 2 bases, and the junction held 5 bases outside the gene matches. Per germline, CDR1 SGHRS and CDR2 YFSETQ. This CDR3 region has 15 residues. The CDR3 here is CASKPQGTGANVLTF. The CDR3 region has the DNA TGCGCCAGCAAACCACAGGGGACTGGGGCCAACGTCCTGACTTTC.

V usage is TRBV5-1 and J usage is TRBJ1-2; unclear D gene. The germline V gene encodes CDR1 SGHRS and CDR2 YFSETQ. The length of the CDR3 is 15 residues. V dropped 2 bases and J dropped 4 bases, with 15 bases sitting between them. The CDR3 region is CASSFSLLGGYGYTF. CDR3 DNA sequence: TGCGCCAGCAGCTTCTCTCTTCTAGGCGGCTATGGCTACACCTTC. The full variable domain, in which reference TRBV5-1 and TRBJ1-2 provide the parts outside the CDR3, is KAGVTQTPRYLIKTRGQQVTLSCSPISGHRSVSWYQQTPGQGLQFLFEYFSETQRNKGNFPGRFSGRQFSNSRSEMNVSTLELGDSALYLCASSFSLLGGYGYTFGSGTRLTVV.

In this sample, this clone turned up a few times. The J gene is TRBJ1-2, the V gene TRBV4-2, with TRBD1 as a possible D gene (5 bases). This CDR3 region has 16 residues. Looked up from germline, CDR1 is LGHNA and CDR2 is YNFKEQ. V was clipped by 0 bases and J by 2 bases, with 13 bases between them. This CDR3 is CASSQDGRVPNYGYTF. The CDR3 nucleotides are TGTGCCAGCAGCCAAGATGGCAGGGTCCCAAACTATGGCTACACCTTC.

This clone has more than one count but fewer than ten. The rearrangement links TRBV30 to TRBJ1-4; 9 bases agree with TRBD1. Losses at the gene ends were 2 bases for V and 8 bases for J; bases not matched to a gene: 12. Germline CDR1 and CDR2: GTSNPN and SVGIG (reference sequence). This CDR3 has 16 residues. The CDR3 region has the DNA TGTGCCTGGAGTCGACCGGGACAGGGAAGCTCGGAAAAACTGTTTTTT. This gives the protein CAWSRPGQGSSEKLFF. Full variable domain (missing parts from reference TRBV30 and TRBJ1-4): SQTIHQWPATLVQPVGSPLSLECTVEGTSNPNLYWYRQAAGRGLQLLFYSVGIGQISSEVPQNLSASRPQDRQFILSSKKLLLSDSGFYLCAWSRPGQGSSEKLFFGSGTQLSVL.

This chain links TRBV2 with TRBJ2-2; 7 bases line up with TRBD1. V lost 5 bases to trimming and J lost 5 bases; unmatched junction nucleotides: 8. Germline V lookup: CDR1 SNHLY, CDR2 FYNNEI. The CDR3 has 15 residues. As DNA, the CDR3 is TGTGCCAGCAGTCTGGACAGGCTATTGACCGGGGAGCTGTTTTTT. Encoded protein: CASSLDRLLTGELFF.

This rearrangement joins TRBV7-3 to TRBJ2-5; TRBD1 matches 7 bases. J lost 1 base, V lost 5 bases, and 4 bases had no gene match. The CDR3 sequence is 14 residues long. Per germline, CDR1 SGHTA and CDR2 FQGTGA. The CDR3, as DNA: TGTGCCAGCAGCCCAACAGGGGTCCAAGAGACCCAGTACTTC. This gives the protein CASSPTGVQETQYF.

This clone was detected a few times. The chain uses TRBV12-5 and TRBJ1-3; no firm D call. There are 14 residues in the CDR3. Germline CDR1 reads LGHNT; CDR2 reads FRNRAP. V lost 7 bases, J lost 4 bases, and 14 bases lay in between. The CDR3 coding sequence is TGTGCTAGTGCCCTGAGGAGTCCGGGAAACACCATATATTTT. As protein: CASALRSPGNTIYF.

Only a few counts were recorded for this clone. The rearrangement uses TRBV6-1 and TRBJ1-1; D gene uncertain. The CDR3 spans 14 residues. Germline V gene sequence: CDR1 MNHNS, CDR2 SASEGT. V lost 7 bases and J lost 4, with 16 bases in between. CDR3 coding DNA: TGTGCCAGCACTCTAGAGGCGACGCCCACTGAAGCTTTCTTT. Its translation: CASTLEATPTEAFF.

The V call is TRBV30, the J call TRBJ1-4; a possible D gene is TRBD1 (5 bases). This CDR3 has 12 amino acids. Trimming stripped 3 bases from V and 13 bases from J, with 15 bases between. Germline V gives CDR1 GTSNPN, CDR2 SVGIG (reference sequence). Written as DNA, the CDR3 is TGTGCCTGGAGACCTAACCAGGGAGGACTGTTTTTT. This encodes CAWRPNQGGLFF.

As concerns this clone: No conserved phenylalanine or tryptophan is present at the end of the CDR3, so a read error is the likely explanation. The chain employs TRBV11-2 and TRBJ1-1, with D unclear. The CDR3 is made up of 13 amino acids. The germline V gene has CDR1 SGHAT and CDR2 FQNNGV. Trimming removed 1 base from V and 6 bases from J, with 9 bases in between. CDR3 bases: TGTGCCAGCAGCTTAGCAGGTTCTTCTGAAGCTTTCCTT. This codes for CASSLAGSSEAFL.

The chain's CDR3 is CASSSGLAGQETQYF. The CDR3 DNA reads TGTGCCAGCAGCTCAGGCCTGGCAGGGCAAGAGACCCAGTACTTC. The chain couples TRBV13 to TRBJ2-5, with a tentative D call TRBD1 (5 bases). Trimming left V 4 bases short and J 2 bases short, with 14 bases between. The CDR3 consists of 15 residues. CDR1 is PRHDT and CDR2 is FYEKMQ in the germline V gene (reference sequence). The full variable domain, rest sourced from reference TRBV13 and TRBJ2-5, is AAGVIQSPRHLIKEKRETATLKCYPIPRHDTVYWYQQGPGQDPQFLISFYEKMQSDKGSIPDRFSAQQFSDYHSELNMSSLELGDSALYFCASSSGLAGQETQYFGPGTRLLVL.

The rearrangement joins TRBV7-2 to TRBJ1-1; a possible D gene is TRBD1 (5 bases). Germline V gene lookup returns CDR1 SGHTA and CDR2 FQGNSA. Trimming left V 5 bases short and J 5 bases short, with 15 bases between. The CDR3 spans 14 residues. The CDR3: CASSRGAAGTEAFF. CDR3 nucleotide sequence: TGTGCCAGCAGCCGAGGGGCGGCGGGGACTGAAGCTTTCTTT.

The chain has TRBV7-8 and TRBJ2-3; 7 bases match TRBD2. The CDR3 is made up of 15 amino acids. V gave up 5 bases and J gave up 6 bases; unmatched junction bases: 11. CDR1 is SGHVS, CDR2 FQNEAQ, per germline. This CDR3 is CASSPDGGVGDTQYF. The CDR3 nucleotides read TGTGCCAGCAGCCCGGATGGGGGGGTGGGGGATACGCAGTATTTT.